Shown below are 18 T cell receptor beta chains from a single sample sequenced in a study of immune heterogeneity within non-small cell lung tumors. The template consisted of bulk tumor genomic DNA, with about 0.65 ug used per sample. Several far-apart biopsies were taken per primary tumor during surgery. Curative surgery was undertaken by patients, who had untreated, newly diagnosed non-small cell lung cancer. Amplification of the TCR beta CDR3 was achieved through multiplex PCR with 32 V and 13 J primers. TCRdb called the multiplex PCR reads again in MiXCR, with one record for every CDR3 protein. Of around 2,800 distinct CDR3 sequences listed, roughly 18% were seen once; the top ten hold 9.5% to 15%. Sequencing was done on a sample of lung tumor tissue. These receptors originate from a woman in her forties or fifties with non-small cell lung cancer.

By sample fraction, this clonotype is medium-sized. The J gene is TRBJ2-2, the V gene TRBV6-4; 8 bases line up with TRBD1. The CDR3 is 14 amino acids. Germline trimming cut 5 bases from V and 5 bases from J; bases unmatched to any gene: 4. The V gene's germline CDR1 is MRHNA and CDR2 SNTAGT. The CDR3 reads CASSPRTGTGELFF. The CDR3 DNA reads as TGTGCCAGCAGTCCACGGACAGGGACCGGGGAGCTGTTTTTT.

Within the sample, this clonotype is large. The CDR3 DNA reads as TGTGCCAGCACCCTAAGCCCCTCTAGCTCCTACAATGAGCAGTTCTTC. The encoded protein is CASTLSPSSSYNEQFF. The chain is built from TRBV12-3 or TRBV12-4 and TRBJ2-1; no clear D. The V and J ends lost 7 bases and 0 bases respectively, with 16 bases between them. The CDR3 is 16 amino acids.

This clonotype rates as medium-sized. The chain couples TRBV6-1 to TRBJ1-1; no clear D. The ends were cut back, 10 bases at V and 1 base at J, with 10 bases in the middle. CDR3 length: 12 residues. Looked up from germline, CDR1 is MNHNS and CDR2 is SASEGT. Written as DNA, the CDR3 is TGTGCCACCGAGGCGGGGAACACTGAAGCTTTCTTT. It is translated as CATEAGNTEAFF.

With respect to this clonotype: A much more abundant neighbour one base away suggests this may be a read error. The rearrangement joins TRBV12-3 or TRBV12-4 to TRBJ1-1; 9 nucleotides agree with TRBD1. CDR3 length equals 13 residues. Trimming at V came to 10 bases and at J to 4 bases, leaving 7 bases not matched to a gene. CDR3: CANSRTGVTEAFF. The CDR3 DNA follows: TGTGCCAACTCCCGGACAGGGGTCACTGAAGCTTTCTTT.

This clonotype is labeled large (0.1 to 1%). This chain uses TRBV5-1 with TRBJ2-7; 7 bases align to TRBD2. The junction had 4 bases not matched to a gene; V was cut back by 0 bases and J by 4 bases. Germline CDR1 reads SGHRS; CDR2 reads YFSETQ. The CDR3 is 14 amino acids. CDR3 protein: CASSLGGGLYEQYF. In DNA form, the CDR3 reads TGCGCCAGCAGCTTGGGGGGGGGGTTGTACGAGCAGTACTTC.

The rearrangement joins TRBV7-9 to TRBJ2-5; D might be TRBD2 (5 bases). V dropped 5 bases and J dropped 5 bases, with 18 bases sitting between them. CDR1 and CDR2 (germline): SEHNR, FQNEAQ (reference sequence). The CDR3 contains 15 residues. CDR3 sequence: CASSTGKRGIETQYF. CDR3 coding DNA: TGTGCCAGCAGCACCGGGAAACGGGGTATCGAGACCCAGTACTTC.

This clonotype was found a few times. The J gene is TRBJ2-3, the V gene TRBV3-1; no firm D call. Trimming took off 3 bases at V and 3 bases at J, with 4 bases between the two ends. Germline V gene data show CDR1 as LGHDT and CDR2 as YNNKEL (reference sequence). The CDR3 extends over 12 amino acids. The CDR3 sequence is CASSHATDTQYF. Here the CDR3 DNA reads TGTGCCAGCAGCCACGCTACAGATACGCAGTATTTT.

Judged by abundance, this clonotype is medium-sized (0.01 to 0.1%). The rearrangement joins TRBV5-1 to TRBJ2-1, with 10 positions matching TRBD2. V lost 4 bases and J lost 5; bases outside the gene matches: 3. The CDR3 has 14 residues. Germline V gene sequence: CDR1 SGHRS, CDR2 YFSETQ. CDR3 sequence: CASSRSGRDNEQFF. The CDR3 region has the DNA TGCGCCAGCAGCCGCAGCGGGAGGGACAATGAGCAGTTCTTC.

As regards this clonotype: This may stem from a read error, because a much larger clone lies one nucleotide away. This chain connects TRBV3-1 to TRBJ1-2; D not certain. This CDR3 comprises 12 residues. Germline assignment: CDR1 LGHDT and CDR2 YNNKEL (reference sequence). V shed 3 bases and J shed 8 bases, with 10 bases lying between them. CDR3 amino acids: CASSHEGRGYTF. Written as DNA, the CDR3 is TGTGCCAGCAGCCATGAAGGACGGGGCTACACCTTC.

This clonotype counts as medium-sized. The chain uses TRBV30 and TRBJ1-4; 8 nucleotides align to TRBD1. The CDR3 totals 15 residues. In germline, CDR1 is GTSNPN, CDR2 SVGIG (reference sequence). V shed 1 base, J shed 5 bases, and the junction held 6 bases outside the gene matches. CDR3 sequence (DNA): TGTGCCTGGAGTGGACAGGGGACGTCCAATGAAAAACTGTTTTTT. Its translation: CAWSGQGTSNEKLFF.

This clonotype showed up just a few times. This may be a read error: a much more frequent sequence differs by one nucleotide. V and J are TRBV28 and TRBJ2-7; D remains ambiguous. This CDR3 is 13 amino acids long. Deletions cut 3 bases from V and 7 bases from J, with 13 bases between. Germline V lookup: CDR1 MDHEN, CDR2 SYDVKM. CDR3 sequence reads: CASSLRTGWEQYF. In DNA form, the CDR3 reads TGTGCCAGCAGTTTGCGCACTGGGTGGGAGCAGTACTTC.

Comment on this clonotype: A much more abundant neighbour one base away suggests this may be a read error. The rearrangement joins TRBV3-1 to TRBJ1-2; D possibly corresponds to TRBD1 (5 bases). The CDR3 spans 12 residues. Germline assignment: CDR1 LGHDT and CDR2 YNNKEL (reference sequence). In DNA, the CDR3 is TGTGCCAGCAGCCAAGAAGGACGGGGCTACATCTTC. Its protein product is CASSQEGRGYIF.

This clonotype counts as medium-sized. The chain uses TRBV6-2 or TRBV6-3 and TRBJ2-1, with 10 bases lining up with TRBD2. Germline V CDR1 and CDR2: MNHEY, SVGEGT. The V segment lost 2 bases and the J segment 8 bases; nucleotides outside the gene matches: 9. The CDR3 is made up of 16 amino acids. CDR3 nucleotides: TGTGCCAGCAGTTACGTGGCTAGCGGGAGTAGGGATGAGCAGTTCTTC. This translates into CASSYVASGSRDEQFF.

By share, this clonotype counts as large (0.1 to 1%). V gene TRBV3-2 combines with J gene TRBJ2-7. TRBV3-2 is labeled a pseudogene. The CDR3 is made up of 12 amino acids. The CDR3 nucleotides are TGTGCCAGCAGCCAACGTCCGTACGAGCAGTACTTC. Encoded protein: CASSQRPYEQYF.

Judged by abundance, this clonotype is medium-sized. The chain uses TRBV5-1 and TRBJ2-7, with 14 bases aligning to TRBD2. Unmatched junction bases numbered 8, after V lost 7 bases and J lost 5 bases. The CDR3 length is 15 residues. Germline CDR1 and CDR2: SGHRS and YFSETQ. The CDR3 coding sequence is TGCGCCAGCCGGATCGGGACTAGCGGGAGCGACGAGCAGTACTTC. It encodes CASRIGTSGSDEQYF.

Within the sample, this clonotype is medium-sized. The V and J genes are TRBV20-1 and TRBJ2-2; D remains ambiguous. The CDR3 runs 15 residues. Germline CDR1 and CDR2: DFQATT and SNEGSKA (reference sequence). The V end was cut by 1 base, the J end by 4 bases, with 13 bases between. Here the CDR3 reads CSARVGLWGTGELFF. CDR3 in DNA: TGCAGTGCTAGAGTAGGGCTCTGGGGCACCGGGGAGCTGTTTTTT.

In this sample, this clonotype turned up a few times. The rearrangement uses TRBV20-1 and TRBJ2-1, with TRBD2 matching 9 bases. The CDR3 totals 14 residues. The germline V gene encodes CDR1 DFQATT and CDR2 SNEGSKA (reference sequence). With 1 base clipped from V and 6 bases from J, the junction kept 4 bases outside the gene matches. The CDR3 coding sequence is TGCAGTGCTAGAGTGCGGGGGGGAGTCAATGAGCAGTTCTTC. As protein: CSARVRGGVNEQFF.

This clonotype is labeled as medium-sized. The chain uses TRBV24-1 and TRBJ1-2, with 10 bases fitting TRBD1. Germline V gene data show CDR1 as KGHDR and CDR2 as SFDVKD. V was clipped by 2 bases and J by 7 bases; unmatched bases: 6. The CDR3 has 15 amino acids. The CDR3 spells CATSDSGQGEVGYTF. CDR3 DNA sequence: TGTGCCACCAGTGATTCTGGACAGGGGGAGGTTGGCTACACCTTC.